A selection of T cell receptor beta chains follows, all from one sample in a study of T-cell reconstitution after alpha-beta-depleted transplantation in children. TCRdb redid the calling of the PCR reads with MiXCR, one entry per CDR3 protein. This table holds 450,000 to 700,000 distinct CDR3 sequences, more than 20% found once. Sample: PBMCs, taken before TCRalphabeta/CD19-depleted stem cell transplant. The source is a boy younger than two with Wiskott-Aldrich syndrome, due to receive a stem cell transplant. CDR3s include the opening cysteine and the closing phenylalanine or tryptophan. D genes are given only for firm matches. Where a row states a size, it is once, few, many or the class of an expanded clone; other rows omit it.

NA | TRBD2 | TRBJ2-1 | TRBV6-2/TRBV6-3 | CAGKSSGRAQNEQFF | TGTGCCGGAAAATCTAGCGGGAGGGCCCAGAATGAGCAGTTCTTC
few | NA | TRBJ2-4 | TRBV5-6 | CASSLGQEAKNIQYF | TGTGCCAGCAGCTTGGGACAGGAGGCCAAAAACATTCAGTACTTC
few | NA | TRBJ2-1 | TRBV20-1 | CSARVEGGNEQFF | TGCAGTGCTAGAGTTGAGGGGGGGAATGAGCAGTTCTTC
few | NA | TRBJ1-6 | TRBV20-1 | CSARGTASPLHF | TGCAGTGCTAGAGGGACCGCTTCACCCCTCCACTTT
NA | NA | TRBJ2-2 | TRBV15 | CATSSVPHRNTGELFF | TGTGCCACCAGCAGCGTCCCTCACCGAAACACCGGGGAGCTGTTTTTT
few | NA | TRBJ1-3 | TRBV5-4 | CASSSWGRGDSGNTIYF | TGTGCCAGCAGCTCTTGGGGCAGGGGAGACTCTGGAAACACCATATATTTT
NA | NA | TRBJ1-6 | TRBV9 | CASSVRGVDSPLHF | TGTGCCAGCAGCGTACGGGGGGTGGATTCACCCCTCCACTTT
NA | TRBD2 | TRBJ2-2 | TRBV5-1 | CASSGLAGLGAGELFF | TGCGCCAGCAGCGGACTAGCGGGCCTCGGGGCCGGGGAGCTGTTTTTT
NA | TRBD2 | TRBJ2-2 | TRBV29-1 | CSVSGRFSGELFF | TGCAGCGTGAGCGGGAGGTTTTCGGGGGAGCTGTTTTTT
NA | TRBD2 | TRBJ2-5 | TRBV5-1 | CATHPGLAGRGEETQYF | TGCGCCACGCATCCCGGACTAGCGGGGAGAGGCGAGGAGACCCAGTACTTC
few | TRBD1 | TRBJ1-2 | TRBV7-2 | CASSPEGAGGGYTF | TGTGCCAGCAGCCCCGAGGGGGCTGGTGGTGGCTACACCTTC
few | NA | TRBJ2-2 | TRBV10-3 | CAISLSGSGELFF | TGTGCCATCAGTCTGTCAGGGTCCGGGGAGCTGTTTTTT
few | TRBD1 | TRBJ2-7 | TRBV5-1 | CASSLGMTGTGSYEQYF | TGCGCCAGCAGCTTGGGAATGACCGGGACAGGCTCCTACGAGCAGTACTTC
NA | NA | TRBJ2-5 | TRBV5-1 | CASSLAVGSDLQETQYF | TGCGCCAGCAGCTTGGCGGTTGGTAGCGATTTACAAGAGACCCAGTACTTC
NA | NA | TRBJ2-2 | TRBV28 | CASSFLRNTGELFF | TGTGCCAGCAGTTTCTTGCGGAACACCGGGGAGCTGTTTTTT
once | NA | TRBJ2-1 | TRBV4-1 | CASRKVDLFGAEQFF | TGCGCCAGCAGAAAGGTGGATCTCTTCGGGGCTGAGCAGTTCTTC
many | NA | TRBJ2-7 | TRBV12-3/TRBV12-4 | CASSFLAQYEQYF | TGTGCCAGCAGTTTTCTGGCGCAGTACGAGCAGTACTTC
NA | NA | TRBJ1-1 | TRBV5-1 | CASSFGRQNTEAFF | TGCGCCAGCAGCTTCGGACGGCAGAACACTGAAGCTTTCTTT
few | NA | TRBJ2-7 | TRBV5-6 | CASSRRDYEQYF | TGTGCCAGCAGCCGCCGGGACTACGAGCAGTACTTC
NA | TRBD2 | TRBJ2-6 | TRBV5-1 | CASSPRLAGVSGANVLTF | TGCGCCAGCAGCCCAAGACTAGCGGGAGTTTCAGGGGCCAACGTCCTGACTTTC
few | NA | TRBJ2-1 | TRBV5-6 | CASSLAWPGPFYNEQFF | TGTGCCAGCAGCTTGGCTTGGCCGGGACCGTTCTACAATGAGCAGTTCTTC
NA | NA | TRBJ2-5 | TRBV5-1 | CASSLDLAAYQETQYF | TGCGCCAGCAGCTTGGATCTGGCAGCGTACCAAGAGACCCAGTACTTC
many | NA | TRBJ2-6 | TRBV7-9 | CASSFTLDGSGANVLTF | TGTGCCAGCAGCTTCACCTTGGACGGCTCTGGGGCCAACGTCCTGACTTTC
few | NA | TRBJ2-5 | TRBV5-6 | CASSLSTQYQETQYF | TGTGCCAGCAGCTTGTCGACGCAATACCAAGAGACCCAGTACTTC
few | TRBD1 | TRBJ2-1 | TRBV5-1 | CASSGQGLKTYNEQFF | TGCGCCAGCAGTGGACAGGGGCTAAAAACCTACAATGAGCAGTTCTTC
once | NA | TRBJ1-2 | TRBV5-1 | CASSLIRVGYTF | TGCGCCAGCAGCTTAATAAGGGTTGGCTACACCTTC
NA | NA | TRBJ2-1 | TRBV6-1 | CASSGVMVGNEQFF | TGTGCCAGCAGTGGAGTTATGGTCGGCAATGAGCAGTTCTTC
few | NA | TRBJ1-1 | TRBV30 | CAWSATGNTEAFF | TGTGCCTGGAGTGCCACGGGGAACACTGAAGCTTTCTTT
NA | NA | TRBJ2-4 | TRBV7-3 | CASSSQGGENIQYF | TGTGCCAGCAGCTCTCAGGGGGGCGAAAACATTCAGTACTTC
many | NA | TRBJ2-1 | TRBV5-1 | CASSLGGGDEQFF | TGTGCCAGCAGCTTAGGGGGAGGCGATGAGCAGTTCTTC
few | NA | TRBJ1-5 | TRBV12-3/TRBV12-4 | CASRLRDSNQPQHF | TGTGCCAGCAGACTCCGGGACAGCAATCAGCCCCAGCATTTT
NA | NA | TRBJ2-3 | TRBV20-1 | CSARPPGTDTQYF | TGCAGTGCCCGGCCCCCGGGCACAGATACGCAGTATTTT
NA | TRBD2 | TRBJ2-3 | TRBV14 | CASSPSGREVVTQYF | TGTGCCAGCAGCCCTAGCGGGAGAGAGGTGGTGACGCAGTATTTT
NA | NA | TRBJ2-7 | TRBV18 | CASSPPQTYEQYF | TGTGCCAGCTCACCACCCCAGACCTACGAGCAGTACTTC
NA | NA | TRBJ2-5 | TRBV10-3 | CAISGVEKGTQYF | TGTGCCATCAGTGGGGTCGAAAAGGGGACCCAGTACTTC
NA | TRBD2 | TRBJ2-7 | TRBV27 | CASSLWASGSSYEQYF | TGTGCCAGCAGTTTATGGGCTAGCGGGAGCTCCTACGAGCAGTACTTC
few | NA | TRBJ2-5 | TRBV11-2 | CASSLDSAGPETQYF | TGTGCCAGCAGCTTAGATTCAGCAGGGCCGGAGACCCAGTACTTC
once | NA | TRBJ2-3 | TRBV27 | CASSRVGGVRDTQYF | TGTGCCAGCTCTCGTGTGGGGGGCGTCAGGGATACGCAGTATTTT
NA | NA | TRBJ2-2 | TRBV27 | CASRLILNTGELFF | TGTGCCAGCAGACTAATCTTGAACACCGGGGAGCTGTTTTTT
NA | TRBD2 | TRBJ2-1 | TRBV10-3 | CAISESHREDNEQFF | TGTGCCATCAGTGAGAGCCACCGGGAGGACAATGAGCAGTTCTTC
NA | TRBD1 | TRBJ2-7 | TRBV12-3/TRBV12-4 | CASSDRGYDEQYF | TGTGCCAGCAGCGACAGGGGGTATGACGAGCAGTACTTC
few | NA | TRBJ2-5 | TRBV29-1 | CSVSRDAETQYF | TGCAGCGTTTCCCGGGACGCGGAGACCCAGTACTTC
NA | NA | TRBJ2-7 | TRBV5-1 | CASSPGTQAYEQYF | TGCGCCAGCAGCCCGGGGACACAGGCCTACGAGCAGTACTTC
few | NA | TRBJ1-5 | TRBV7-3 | CASSFQSGFSNQPQHF | TGTGCCAGCAGCTTTCAGTCAGGGTTTAGCAATCAGCCCCAGCATTTT
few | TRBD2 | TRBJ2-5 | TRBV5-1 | CASSLRPSGTQVVETQYF | TGCGCCAGCAGCTTGAGGCCTAGCGGGACGCAGGTGGTGGAGACCCAGTACTTC
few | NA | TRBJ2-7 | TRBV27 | CASSLMTGYSYEQYF | TGTGCCAGCAGTTTAATGACAGGCTATTCCTACGAGCAGTACTTC
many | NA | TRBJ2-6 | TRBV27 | CASSPWTTGANVLTF | TGTGCCAGCAGTCCCTGGACGACCGGGGCCAACGTCCTGACTTTC
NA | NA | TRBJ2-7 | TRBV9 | CASSATGTSYEQYF | TGTGCCAGCAGCGCGACGGGGACATCCTACGAGCAGTACTTC
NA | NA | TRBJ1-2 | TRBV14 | CASSQDWFGRGHVGGYTF | TGTGCCAGCAGCCAAGATTGGTTCGGACGGGGCCACGTAGGTGGCTACACCTTC
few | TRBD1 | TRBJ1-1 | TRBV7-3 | CASSPHFRDRGTEAFF | TGTGCCAGCAGCCCCCACTTCCGGGACAGGGGAACTGAAGCTTTCTTT
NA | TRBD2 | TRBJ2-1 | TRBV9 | CASSPNSGSRRQFF | TGTGCCAGCAGCCCTAACAGCGGGAGCCGACGGCAGTTCTTC
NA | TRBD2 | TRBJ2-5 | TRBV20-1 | CSARDLREAAEETQYF | TGCAGTGCTAGAGACCTTCGGGAGGCGGCGGAAGAGACCCAGTACTTC
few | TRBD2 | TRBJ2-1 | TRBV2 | CASKGTRAGDEQFF | TGTGCCAGCAAGGGGACTAGGGCTGGGGATGAGCAGTTCTTC
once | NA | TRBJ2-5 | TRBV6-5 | CASSYFQFQETQYF | TGTGCCAGCAGTTATTTCCAATTTCAAGAGACCCAGTACTTC
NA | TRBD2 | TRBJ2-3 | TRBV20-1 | CSARVQRGYTDTQYF | TGCAGTGCTAGAGTACAGCGGGGATACACAGATACGCAGTATTTT
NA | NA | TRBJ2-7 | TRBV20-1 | CSAPRGTSYEQYF | TGCAGTGCTCCTAGGGGGACCTCCTACGAGCAGTACTTC
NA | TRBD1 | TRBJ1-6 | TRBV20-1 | CSAPGTDNSPLHF | TGCAGTGCTCCCGGGACAGATAATTCACCCCTCCACTTT
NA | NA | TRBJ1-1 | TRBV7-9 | CASSLKTAMKAFF | TGTGCCAGCAGCTTAAAGACCGCAATGAAAGCTTTCTTT
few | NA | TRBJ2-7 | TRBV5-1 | CASSGGSYGQYF | TGCGCCAGCAGCGGAGGGTCCTACGGGCAGTACTTC